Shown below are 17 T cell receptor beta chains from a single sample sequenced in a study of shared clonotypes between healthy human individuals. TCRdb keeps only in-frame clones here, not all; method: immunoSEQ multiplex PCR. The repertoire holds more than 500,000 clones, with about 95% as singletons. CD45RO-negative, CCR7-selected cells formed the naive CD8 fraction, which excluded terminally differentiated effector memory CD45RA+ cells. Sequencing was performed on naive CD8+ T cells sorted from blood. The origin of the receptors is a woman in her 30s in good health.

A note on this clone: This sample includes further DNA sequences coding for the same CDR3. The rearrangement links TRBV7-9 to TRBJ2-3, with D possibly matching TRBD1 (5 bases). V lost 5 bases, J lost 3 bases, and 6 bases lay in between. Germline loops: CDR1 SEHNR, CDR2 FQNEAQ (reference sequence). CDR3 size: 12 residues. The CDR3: CASSRTTDTQYF. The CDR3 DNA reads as TGTGCCAGCAGCCGGACAACAGATACGCAGTATTTT.

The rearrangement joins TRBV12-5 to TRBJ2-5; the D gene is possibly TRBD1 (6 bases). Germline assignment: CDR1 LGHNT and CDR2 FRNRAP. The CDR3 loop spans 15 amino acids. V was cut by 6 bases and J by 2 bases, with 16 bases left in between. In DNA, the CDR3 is TGTGCTAGTGGCCCTACGGGACACCCGCAAGAGACCCAGTACTTC. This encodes CASGPTGHPQETQYF.

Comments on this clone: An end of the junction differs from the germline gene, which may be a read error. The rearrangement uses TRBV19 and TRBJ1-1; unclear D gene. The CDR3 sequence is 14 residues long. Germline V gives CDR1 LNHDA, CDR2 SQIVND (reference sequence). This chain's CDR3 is CASTPVGVMTGAFF. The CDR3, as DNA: TGTGCCAGTACCCCGGTGGGAGTTATGACTGGAGCTTTCTTT.

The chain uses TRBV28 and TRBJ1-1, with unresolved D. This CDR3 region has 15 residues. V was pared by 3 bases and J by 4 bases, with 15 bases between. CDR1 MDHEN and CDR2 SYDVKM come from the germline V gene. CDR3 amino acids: CASSFSLGLGTEAFF. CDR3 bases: TGTGCCAGCAGTTTCAGTCTGGGTCTGGGCACTGAAGCTTTCTTT.

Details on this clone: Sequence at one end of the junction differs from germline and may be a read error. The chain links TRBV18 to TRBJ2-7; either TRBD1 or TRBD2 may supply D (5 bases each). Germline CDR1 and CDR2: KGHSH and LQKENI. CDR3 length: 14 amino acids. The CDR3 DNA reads TGTGCCAGCTCAGCACCCGGGGCCGCCCACGAGCAGTACTTC. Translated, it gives CASSAPGAAHEQYF.

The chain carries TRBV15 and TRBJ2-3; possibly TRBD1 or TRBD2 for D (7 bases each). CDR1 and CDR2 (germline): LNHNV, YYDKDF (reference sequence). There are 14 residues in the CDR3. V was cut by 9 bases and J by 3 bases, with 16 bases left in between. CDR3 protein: CATGWEGATDTQYF. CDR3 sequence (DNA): TGTGCCACAGGGTGGGAGGGGGCAACAGATACGCAGTATTTT.

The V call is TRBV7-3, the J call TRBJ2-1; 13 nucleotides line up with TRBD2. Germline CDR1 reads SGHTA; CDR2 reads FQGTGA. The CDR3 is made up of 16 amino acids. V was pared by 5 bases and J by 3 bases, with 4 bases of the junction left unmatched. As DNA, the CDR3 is TGTGCCAGCAGCGAACTAGCGGGAGGGCTCTACAATGAGCAGTTCTTC. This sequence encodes CASSELAGGLYNEQFF.

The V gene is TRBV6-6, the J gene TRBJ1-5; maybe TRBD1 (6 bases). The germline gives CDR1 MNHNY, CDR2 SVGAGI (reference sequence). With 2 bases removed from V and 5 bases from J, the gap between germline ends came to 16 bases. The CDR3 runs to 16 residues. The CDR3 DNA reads TGTGCCAGCAGTTACGACGACGTGGCAGGGGATCAGCCCCAGCATTTT. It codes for CASSYDDVAGDQPQHF.

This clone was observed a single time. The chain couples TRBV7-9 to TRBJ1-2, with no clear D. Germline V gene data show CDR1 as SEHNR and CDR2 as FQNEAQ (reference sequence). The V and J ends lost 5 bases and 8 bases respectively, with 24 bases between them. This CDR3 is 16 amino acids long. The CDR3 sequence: CASSLPDLEKPDGYTF. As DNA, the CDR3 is TGTGCCAGCAGCCTACCCGACTTGGAAAAGCCGGACGGCTACACCTTC.

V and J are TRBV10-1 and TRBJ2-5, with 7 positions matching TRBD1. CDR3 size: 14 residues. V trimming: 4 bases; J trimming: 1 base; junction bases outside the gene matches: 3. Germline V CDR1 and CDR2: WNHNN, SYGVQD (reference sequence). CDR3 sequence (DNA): TGCGCCAGCAGTGTGGGACAGCTCCAAGAGACCCAGTACTTC. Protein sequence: CASSVGQLQETQYF.

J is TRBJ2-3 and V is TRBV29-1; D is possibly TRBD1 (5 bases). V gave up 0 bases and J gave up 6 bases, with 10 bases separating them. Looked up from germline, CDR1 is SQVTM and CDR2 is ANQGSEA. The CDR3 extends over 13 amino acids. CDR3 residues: CSVEEGAHDTQYF. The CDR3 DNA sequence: TGCAGCGTTGAAGAAGGGGCCCACGATACGCAGTATTTT.

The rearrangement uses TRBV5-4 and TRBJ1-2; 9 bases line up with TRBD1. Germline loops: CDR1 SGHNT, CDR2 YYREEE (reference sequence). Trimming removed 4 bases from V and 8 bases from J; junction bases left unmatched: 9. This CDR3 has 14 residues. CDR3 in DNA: TGTGCCAGCAGCACCCGGACAGGGGCCGGAGGCTACACCTTC. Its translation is CASSTRTGAGGYTF.

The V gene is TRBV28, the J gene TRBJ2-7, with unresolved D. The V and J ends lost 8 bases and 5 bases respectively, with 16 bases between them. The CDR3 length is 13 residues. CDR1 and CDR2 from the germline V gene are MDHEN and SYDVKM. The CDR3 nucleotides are TGTGCCAGCGGAAGACTCCCCTTTGACGAGCAGTACTTC. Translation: CASGRLPFDEQYF.

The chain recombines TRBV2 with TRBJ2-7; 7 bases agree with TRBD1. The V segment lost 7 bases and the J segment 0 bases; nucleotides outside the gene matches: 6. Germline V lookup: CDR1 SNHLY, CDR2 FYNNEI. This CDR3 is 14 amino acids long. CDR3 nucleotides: TGTGCCAGCATTACCCGGGACAGCTCCTACGAGCAGTACTTC. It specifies CASITRDSSYEQYF.

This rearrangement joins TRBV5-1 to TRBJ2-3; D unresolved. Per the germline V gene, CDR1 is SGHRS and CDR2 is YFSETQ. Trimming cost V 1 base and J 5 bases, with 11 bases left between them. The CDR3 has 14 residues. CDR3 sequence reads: CASSLYASEDTQYF. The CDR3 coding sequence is TGCGCCAGCAGCTTGTATGCGTCCGAAGATACGCAGTATTTT.

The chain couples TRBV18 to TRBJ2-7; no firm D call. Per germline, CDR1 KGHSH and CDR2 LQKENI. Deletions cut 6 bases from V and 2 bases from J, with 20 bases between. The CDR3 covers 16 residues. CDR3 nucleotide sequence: TGTGCCAGCTCCCGGAGAATTCTAGAAGATACCTACGAGCAGTACTTC. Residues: CASSRRILEDTYEQYF.

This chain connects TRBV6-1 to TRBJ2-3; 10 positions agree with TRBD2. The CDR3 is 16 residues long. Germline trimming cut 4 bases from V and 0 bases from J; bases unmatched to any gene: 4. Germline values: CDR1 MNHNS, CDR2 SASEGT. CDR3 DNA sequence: TGTGCCAGCAGTGTGTGGACTAGCGGAAGCACAGATACGCAGTATTTT. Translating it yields CASSVWTSGSTDTQYF.